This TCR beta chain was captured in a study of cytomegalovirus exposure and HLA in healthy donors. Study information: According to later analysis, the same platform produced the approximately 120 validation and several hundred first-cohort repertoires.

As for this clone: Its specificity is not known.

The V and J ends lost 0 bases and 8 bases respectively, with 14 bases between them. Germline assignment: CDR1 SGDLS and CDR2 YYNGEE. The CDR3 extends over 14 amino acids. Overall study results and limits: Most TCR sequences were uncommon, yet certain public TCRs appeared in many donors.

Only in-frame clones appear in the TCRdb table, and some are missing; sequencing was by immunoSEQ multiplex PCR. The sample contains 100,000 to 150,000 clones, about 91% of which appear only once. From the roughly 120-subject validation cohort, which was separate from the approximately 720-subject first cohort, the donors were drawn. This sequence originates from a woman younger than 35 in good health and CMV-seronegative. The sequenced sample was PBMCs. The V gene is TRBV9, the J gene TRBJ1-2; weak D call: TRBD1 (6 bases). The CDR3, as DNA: TGTGCCAGCAGCGTAGAACCTGGACAGCGGGGCTACACCTTC. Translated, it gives CASSVEPGQRGYTF.